The entry that follows covers one T cell receptor (beta chain) sequence. Primers included in the PCR were 60 Vbeta and 13 Jbeta primers. The assay was immunoSEQ multiplex PCR, and TCRdb's table has in-frame clones only and misses some. Here the sample spans some 200,000 clones, 83% being singletons. This entry comes from a study of cytomegalovirus exposure and HLA in healthy donors. CDR3 length: 15 residues. The germline CDR1 and CDR2 sequences are LNHDA and SQIVND (reference sequence). Deletions cut 6 bases from V and 4 bases from J, with 19 bases between. This receptor was obtained from a man aged 50 to 60 in good health and CMV-seronegative. This rearrangement joins TRBV19 to TRBJ2-7, with a tentative D call TRBD1 (6 bases). Sequenced input: PBMCs. The CDR3 protein is CASRSQAGANYEQYF. CDR3 nucleotides: TGTGCCAGTAGGAGCCAGGCAGGGGCTAATTACGAGCAGTACTTC. The full variable domain, its missing parts supplied by reference TRBV19 and TRBJ2-7, is DGGITQSPKYLFRKEGQNVTLSCEQNLNHDAMYWYRQDPGQGLRLIYYSQIVNDFQKGDIAEGYSVSREKKESFPLTVTSAQKNPTAFYLCASRSQAGANYEQYFGPGTRLTVT.